One and the same sample provided the 4 T cell receptor beta chains below, sequenced in a study of human thymus T cells. This table comes from immunoSEQ multiplex PCR, and its TCRdb copy is limited to in-frame clones, with some not included. The data show tens of thousands of clones, 96% seen once. Thymus tissue for the work was resected from patients undergoing corrective heart surgery. Sequencing was performed on thymus tissue. These receptors originate from a boy under two years old with a congenital heart defect but otherwise immunologically healthy.

The J gene is TRBJ1-6, the V gene TRBV27, with D unresolved. This CDR3 region has 15 residues. V was trimmed by 6 bases and J by 8 bases, leaving 17 bases between them. Germline CDR1 MNHEY, CDR2 SMNVEV (reference sequence). CDR3 amino acids: CASREEDHKDSPLHF. The CDR3 DNA follows: TGTGCCAGCAGGGAGGAGGACCACAAGGATTCACCCCTCCACTTT.

The rearrangement links TRBV7-9 to TRBJ2-2, with a possible D match to TRBD1 (6 bases). This CDR3 has 18 residues. Per the germline V gene, CDR1 is SEHNR and CDR2 is FQNEAQ (reference sequence). V was trimmed by 4 bases and J by 2 bases, leaving 20 bases between them. Written as DNA, the CDR3 is TGTGCCAGCAGCTCCCCGCAGGGGCAGGACGGAAACACCGGGGAGCTGTTTTTT. Amino acids: CASSSPQGQDGNTGELFF.

The chain has TRBV13 and TRBJ1-1; 9 nucleotides line up with TRBD1. The germline V gene encodes CDR1 PRHDT and CDR2 FYEKMQ (reference sequence). This CDR3 comprises 16 residues. Unmatched junction bases numbered 4, after V lost 1 base and J lost 1 base. CDR3 sequence: CASSLEGQGRNTEAFF. The DNA for the CDR3 is TGTGCCAGCAGCTTAGAGGGACAGGGCCGGAACACTGAAGCTTTCTTT.

The V and J genes are TRBV25-1 and TRBJ2-5; 8 bases align to TRBD2. Looked up from germline, CDR1 is MGHDK and CDR2 is SYGVNS. The CDR3 covers 18 residues. V gave up 8 bases and J gave up 1 base; unmatched junction bases: 18. The CDR3 region has the DNA TGTGCCAGCGCCCCGGGCAAGGTAGTAGCGGGGTCCCAAGAGACCCAGTACTTC. It specifies CASAPGKVVAGSQETQYF. Together with reference TRBV25-1 and TRBJ2-5, the CDR3 gives the full variable domain: EADIYQTPRYLVIGTGKKITLECSQTMGHDKMYWYQQDPGMELHLIHYSYGVNSTEKGDLSSESTVSRIRTEHFPLTLESARPSHTSQYLCASAPGKVVAGSQETQYFGPGTRLLVL.